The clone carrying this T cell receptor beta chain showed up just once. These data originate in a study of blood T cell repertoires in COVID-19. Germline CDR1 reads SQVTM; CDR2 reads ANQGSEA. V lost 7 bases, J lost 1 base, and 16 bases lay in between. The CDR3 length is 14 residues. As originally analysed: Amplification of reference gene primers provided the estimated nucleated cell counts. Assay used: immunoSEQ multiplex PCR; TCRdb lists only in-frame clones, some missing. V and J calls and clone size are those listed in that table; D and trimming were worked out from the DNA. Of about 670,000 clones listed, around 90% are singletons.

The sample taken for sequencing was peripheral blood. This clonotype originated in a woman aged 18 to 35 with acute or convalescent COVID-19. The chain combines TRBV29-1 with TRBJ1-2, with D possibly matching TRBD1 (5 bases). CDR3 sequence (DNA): TGCAGCGCCCAGACAGATTTTGTTAACTATGGCTACACCTTC. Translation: CSAQTDFVNYGYTF.